This entry lists 23 T cell receptor beta chains sequenced from one sample in a study of molecular identifiers for immune sequencing clone quantification. Via MiXCR, TCRdb re-called the PCR reads, giving one row per CDR3 protein. The profile shows under 800,000 distinct CDR3 sequences, approximately 24% of them singletons. The sequencing sample was made of naive CD8+ T cells from blood, with Jurkat cell RNA spiked in. Subset in this sample: FACS-sorted CD8+CD4-CCR7+CD45RA+ naive T cells. The receptors here all came from a human donor in good health. Some libraries in this study had Jurkat cell RNA spiked in.

This chain connects TRBV12-3 or TRBV12-4 to TRBJ2-7; tentative D call: TRBD1 (6 bases). V gave up 7 bases and J gave up 5 bases, with 12 bases separating them. This CDR3 region has 12 residues. This CDR3 reads CASTETGDEQYF. CDR3 bases: TGTGCCAGCACCGAGACAGGAGACGAGCAGTACTTC.

This clonotype was recorded many times. This chain connects TRBV3-1 to TRBJ2-7, with 11 bases lining up with TRBD1. V was pared by 6 bases and J by 6 bases, with 7 bases of the junction left unmatched. Germline values: CDR1 LGHDT, CDR2 YNNKEL (reference sequence). The CDR3 length is 14 residues. The CDR3 region has the DNA TGTGCCAGCAGTCCCGGACAGGGGGCAAGCGAGCAGTACTTC. This sequence encodes CASSPGQGASEQYF.

This clonotype was seen repeatedly, ten times or more. The rearrangement links TRBV28 to TRBJ2-3, with 9 positions matching TRBD2. J gave up 6 bases and V 5 bases, and 12 bases lay outside the gene matches. This CDR3 has 16 amino acids. Germline assignment: CDR1 MDHEN and CDR2 SYDVKM. CDR3 sequence reads: CASSLKVAGVADTQYF. For the CDR3, the DNA is TGTGCCAGCAGTCTAAAGGTAGCGGGAGTAGCGGATACGCAGTATTTT. Full variable domain (outside the CDR3, taken from reference TRBV28 and TRBJ2-3): DVKVTQSSRYLVKRTGEKVFLECVQDMDHENMFWYRQDPGLGLRLIYFSYDVKMKEKGDIPEGYSVSREKKERFSLILESASTNQTSMYLCASSLKVAGVADTQYFGPGTRLTVL.

Remarks on this clonotype: A single base separates this from a much larger clone, so it may be a read error. The chain combines TRBV7-2 with TRBJ2-7; 10 bases fit TRBD2. V was clipped by 4 bases and J by 5 bases; unmatched bases: 5. This CDR3 region has 14 residues. Germline CDR1 and CDR2: SGHTA and FQGNSA. The CDR3 DNA sequence: TGTGCCAGCAGCTGGGGTACTAGCGGGGACGAGCAGTACTTC. Translation gives CASSWGTSGDEQYF.

This clonotype has a count of ten or more. CDR3 in DNA: TGTGCCAGCAGCCAAGATCAGGGGGCTACGATGGGAAACACCATATATTTT. Amino acid sequence: CASSQDQGATMGNTIYF. The J gene is TRBJ1-3, the V gene TRBV4-2; TRBD1 matches 8 bases. The ends lost 0 bases at V and 4 bases at J; junction bases unmatched: 8. Germline CDR1 reads LGHNA; CDR2 reads YNFKEQ. The CDR3 extends over 17 amino acids.

This clonotype was detected only a few times. The chain has TRBV10-2 and TRBJ2-1, with 12 positions matching TRBD2. The V gene's germline CDR1 is WSHSY and CDR2 SAAADI. The CDR3 contains 16 residues. V shed 5 bases, J shed 5 bases, and the junction held 7 bases outside the gene matches. CDR3 loop: CASSQPSGGANNEQFF. CDR3 sequence (DNA): TGCGCCAGCAGTCAGCCTAGCGGGGGGGCCAACAATGAGCAGTTCTTC.

Many counts were recorded for this clonotype. The CDR3 reads CASSLPSGGALEQYF. The CDR3 bases are TGTGCCAGCAGCTTGCCTAGCGGGGGGGCCCTCGAGCAGTACTTC. This chain links TRBV7-2 with TRBJ2-7; TRBD2 aligns across 12 bases. Per germline, CDR1 SGHTA and CDR2 FQGNSA. CDR3 size: 15 residues. V was clipped by 3 bases and J by 6 bases; unmatched bases: 6.

Remarks on this clonotype: This could be a read error, since a much larger clone is one nucleotide away. The chain links TRBV7-9 to TRBJ2-7; TRBD2 might be the D (6 bases). The V gene lost 9 bases and the J gene lost 7 bases, with 13 bases spanning the gap. The CDR3 has 11 residues. The germline gives CDR1 SEHNR, CDR2 FQNEAQ (reference sequence). The CDR3 bases are TGTGCCAGAAGCCGAGGGACTGAGCAGTACTTC. Translation: CARSRGTEQYF. Complete variable domain (other parts from reference TRBV7-9 and TRBJ2-7): DTGVSQNPRHKITKRGQNVTFRCDPISEHNRLYWYRQTLGQGPEFLTYFQNEAQLEKSRLLSDRFSAERPKGSFSTLEIQRTEQGDSAMYLCARSRGTEQYFGPGTRLTVT.

J is TRBJ1-3 and V is TRBV5-3; D not resolved. TRBV5-3 is given ORF status, its function remaining uncertain. CDR3 length: 13 amino acids. The V end was cut by 8 bases, the J end by 3 bases, with 12 bases between. The CDR3 loop is CASSHQRGNTIYF. The CDR3 DNA follows: TGTGCCAGCAGCCACCAGCGTGGAAACACCATATATTTT.

Ten or more counts support this clonotype. V is TRBV7-2 and J is TRBJ2-7, with TRBD2 matching 12 bases. V gave up 6 bases and J gave up 3 bases; unmatched junction bases: 6. Germline lookup yields CDR1 SGHTA and CDR2 FQGNSA. The CDR3 length is 15 residues. CDR3 protein: CASRSGLAGFYEQYF. CDR3 sequence (DNA): TGTGCCAGCAGATCAGGACTAGCGGGGTTCTACGAGCAGTACTTC.

The genes are TRBV20-1 and TRBJ1-6; 7 positions match TRBD1. J lost 2 bases, V lost 0 bases, and 7 bases had no gene match. The CDR3 spans 17 residues. Per germline, CDR1 DFQATT and CDR2 SNEGSKA (reference sequence). CDR3 sequence: CSARDDRAGAYNSPLHF. The CDR3 DNA reads as TGCAGTGCTAGAGATGACAGGGCGGGTGCCTATAATTCACCCCTCCACTTT.

The gene calls are TRBV4-1 and TRBJ1-3; D is uncertain. V was shortened by 8 bases and J by 4 bases, with 27 bases between the two germline ends. Germline V gene sequence: CDR1 MGHRA, CDR2 YSYEKL. The CDR3 has 18 residues. The CDR3 protein is CASRPPTVGSGWGNTIYF. CDR3 nucleotides: TGCGCCAGCCGCCCTCCAACCGTTGGATCGGGATGGGGAAACACCATATATTTT.

This clonotype has only a few counts. This chain uses TRBV7-9 with TRBJ2-7; D is ambiguous. Germline V gene lookup returns CDR1 SEHNR and CDR2 FQNEAQ (reference sequence). The V end was cut by 4 bases, the J end by 4 bases, with 17 bases between. CDR3 length: 15 residues. Written as DNA, the CDR3 is TGTGCCAGCAGCTCCAAAGACTCTCCGGTGTACGAGCAGTACTTC. It codes for CASSSKDSPVYEQYF.

The chain couples TRBV27 to TRBJ2-7, with D tentatively TRBD2 (5 bases). Germline V CDR1 and CDR2: MNHEY, SMNVEV (reference sequence). V gave up 5 bases and J gave up 2 bases, with 10 bases separating them. This CDR3 is 13 amino acids long. The CDR3 bases are TGTGCCAGCAGTGCGGGCCCCACCTACGAGCAGTACTTC. It encodes CASSAGPTYEQYF.

V and J are TRBV4-3 and TRBJ2-1, with D perhaps assigned TRBD1 or TRBD2 (5 bases each). Germline assignment: CDR1 LGHNA and CDR2 YSLEER. V was shortened by 4 bases and J by 9 bases, with 16 bases between the two germline ends. The CDR3 runs 14 residues. This chain's CDR3 is CASSRGVQATEQFF. CDR3 nucleotide sequence: TGCGCCAGCAGCCGGGGAGTACAGGCAACTGAGCAGTTCTTC.

This clonotype was observed at least ten times. This chain connects TRBV7-9 to TRBJ2-2, with D hard to call. Trimming removed 3 bases at V and 4 bases at J, with 15 bases between. Germline-derived CDR1 and CDR2 are SEHNR and FQNEAQ (reference sequence). CDR3 length: 16 residues. CDR3 bases: TGTGCCAGCAGCTTTAACCCCCCCCGAGGCACCGGGGAGCTGTTTTTT. This gives the protein CASSFNPPRGTGELFF.

This clonotype was observed many times. The V call is TRBV20-1, the J call TRBJ1-1, with 7 bases lining up with TRBD1. Germline V gene data show CDR1 as DFQATT and CDR2 as SNEGSKA (reference sequence). V lost 2 bases to trimming and J lost 3 bases; unmatched junction nucleotides: 3. CDR3 length: 13 amino acids. The CDR3 sequence: CSARQGEDTEAFF. The DNA for the CDR3 is TGCAGTGCTAGACAGGGGGAGGACACTGAAGCTTTCTTT.

On this clonotype: A much larger clone is a single base away; this may be a read error. This chain joins TRBV29-1 and TRBJ2-7; TRBD2 is a possible D gene (5 bases). This CDR3 region has 14 residues. From germline, CDR1 is SQVTM and CDR2 ANQGSEA. The CDR3 coding sequence is TGCAGCGTTGAAGACGGAGGTAGCTCCTACGAGCAGTCCTTC. This translates into CSVEDGGSSYEQSF.

The J gene is TRBJ2-3, the V gene TRBV11-2; 10 nucleotides agree with TRBD2. From germline, CDR1 is SGHAT and CDR2 FQNNGV. Unmatched junction bases numbered 6, after V lost 1 base and J lost 5 bases. The CDR3 loop spans 16 amino acids. Here the CDR3 DNA reads TGTGCCAGCAGCTTAGTAGGAGCGGGGGGGGTAGATACGCAGTATTTT. This codes for CASSLVGAGGVDTQYF.

This clonotype was found many times. V is TRBV20-1 and J is TRBJ2-2; 9 nucleotides align to TRBD1. CDR1 DFQATT and CDR2 SNEGSKA come from the germline V gene (reference sequence). The J segment lost 1 base and the V segment lost 3 bases, leaving 0 bases of the junction unmatched. The CDR3 contains 14 residues. The CDR3, as DNA: TGCAGTGCTAGGGACAGGGGGAACACCGGGGAGCTGTTTTTT. This gives the protein CSARDRGNTGELFF.

The chain couples TRBV5-1 to TRBJ2-3; weak D call: TRBD2 (5 bases). The CDR3 has 14 amino acids. Germline V gene data show CDR1 as SGHRS and CDR2 as YFSETQ. Trimming shortened V by 4 bases and J by 4 bases, and 13 bases separated the two germline ends. In DNA form, the CDR3 reads TGCGCCAGCAGCGCCCGACTGGGAGCAGATACGCAGTATTTT. Its protein product is CASSARLGADTQYF. Complete variable domain (other parts from reference TRBV5-1 and TRBJ2-3): KAGVTQTPRYLIKTRGQQVTLSCSPISGHRSVSWYQQTPGQGLQFLFEYFSETQRNKGNFPGRFSGRQFSNSRSEMNVSTLELGDSALYLCASSARLGADTQYFGPGTRLTVL.

This clonotype was observed at least ten times. This rearrangement joins TRBV12-3 or TRBV12-4 to TRBJ2-4; 11 bases line up with TRBD1. This CDR3 contains 21 residues. Germline trimming cut 2 bases from V and 0 bases from J; bases unmatched to any gene: 15. DNA of the CDR3: TGTGCCAGCAGTTTAACAGCCGGACAGGGGGCGGGGATCCTAGCCAAAAACATTCAGTACTTC. It yields the protein CASSLTAGQGAGILAKNIQYF.

This clonotype was counted between two and nine times. The chain joins TRBV24-1 to TRBJ1-5; tentative D call: TRBD1 (6 bases). Germline V gene data show CDR1 as KGHDR and CDR2 as SFDVKD. V was shortened by 4 bases and J by 5 bases, with 11 bases between the two germline ends. The CDR3 contains 14 residues. The CDR3 is CATSEGQWDQPQHF. The CDR3, as DNA: TGTGCCACCAGTGAAGGACAGTGGGATCAGCCCCAGCATTTT.